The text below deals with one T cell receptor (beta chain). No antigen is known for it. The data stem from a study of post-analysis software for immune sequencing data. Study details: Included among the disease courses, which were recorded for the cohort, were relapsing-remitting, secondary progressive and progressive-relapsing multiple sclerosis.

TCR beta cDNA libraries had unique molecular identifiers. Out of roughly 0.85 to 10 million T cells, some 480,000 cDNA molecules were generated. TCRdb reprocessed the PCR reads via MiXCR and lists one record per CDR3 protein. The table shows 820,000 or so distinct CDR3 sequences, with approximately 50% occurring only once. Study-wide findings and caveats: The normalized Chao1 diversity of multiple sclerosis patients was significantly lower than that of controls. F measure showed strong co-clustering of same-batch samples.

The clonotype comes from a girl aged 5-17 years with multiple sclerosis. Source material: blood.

The CDR3 sequence is CASSPWTGGYTQYF. In DNA form, the CDR3 reads TGTGCCAGCAGTCCGTGGACAGGTGGCTATACGCAGTATTTT. The chain couples TRBV6-2 or TRBV6-3 to TRBJ2-3; the match to TRBD1 covers 7 bases. Looked up from germline, CDR1 is MNHEY and CDR2 is SVGEGT. The CDR3 runs 14 residues. V trimming: 5 bases; J trimming: 7 bases; junction bases outside the gene matches: 9.